Below, 12 T cell receptor beta chains from the same sample are listed, as sequenced in a study of cytotoxic CD8 clonotypes in ibrutinib-treated CLL. TCRdb keeps only in-frame clones here, not all; method: immunoSEQ multiplex PCR. The sample contains 250,000 or so clones, around three quarters of which appear only once. This sample comprised PBMCs, obtained after 24 months of ibrutinib treatment. The receptor source for this set is a human donor with chronic lymphocytic leukemia.

V and J are TRBV7-9 and TRBJ2-1; TRBD2 agrees at 7 bases. The ends lost 6 bases at V and 8 bases at J; junction bases unmatched: 13. CDR3 length: 15 residues. In germline, CDR1 is SEHNR, CDR2 FQNEAQ (reference sequence). As DNA, the CDR3 is TGTGCCAGCAGAACAAGCGGGACTAAGGTAGATGAGCAGTTCTTC. This sequence encodes CASRTSGTKVDEQFF.

J is TRBJ1-4 and V is TRBV27; TRBD1 aligns across 7 bases. The ends lost 5 bases at V and 0 bases at J; junction bases unmatched: 3. The CDR3 contains 15 residues. CDR1 is MNHEY and CDR2 is SMNVEV in the germline V gene (reference sequence). CDR3: CASSEGAATNEKLFF. CDR3 in DNA: TGTGCCAGCAGTGAGGGGGCCGCAACTAATGAAAAACTGTTTTTT.

The table lists this clone with a few counts. The chain is built from TRBV29-1 and TRBJ2-1, with 11 positions matching TRBD2. V shed 5 bases, J shed 6 bases, and the junction held 6 bases outside the gene matches. The CDR3 runs 14 residues. CDR1 is SQVTM, CDR2 ANQGSEA, per germline. This chain's CDR3 is CSVLTSGRVNEQFF. CDR3 bases: TGCAGCGTTCTTACTAGCGGGAGAGTCAATGAGCAGTTCTTC.

This clone was picked up a small number of times. J is TRBJ1-5 and V is TRBV25-1; D gene ambiguous. Trimming removed 6 bases at V and 4 bases at J, with 16 bases between. Germline V gene sequence: CDR1 MGHDK, CDR2 SYGVNS. This CDR3 has 15 amino acids. The CDR3 nucleotides read TGTGCCAGCAGCCCGTCAGGACCGGGAAATCAGCCCCAGCATTTT. Its protein is CASSPSGPGNQPQHF.

J is TRBJ2-7 and V is TRBV5-1, with TRBD1 matching over 10 bases. The V gene end was trimmed by 4 bases and the J gene end by 7 bases; junction bases not matched to a gene: 8. Germline CDR1 SGHRS, CDR2 YFSETQ. There are 14 residues in the CDR3. The DNA for the CDR3 is TGCGCCAGCAGCCCGGGGGACAGGGGAGGGGAGCAGTACTTC. It codes for CASSPGDRGGEQYF.

This chain links TRBV30 with TRBJ2-7, with D possibly being TRBD1 (6 bases). Germline lookup yields CDR1 GTSNPN and CDR2 SVGIG (reference sequence). V was cut by 2 bases and J by 3 bases, with 14 bases left in between. The CDR3 has 14 residues. CDR3 amino acids: CAWSIPGQIYEQYF. For the CDR3, the DNA is TGTGCCTGGAGTATACCGGGACAAATCTACGAGCAGTACTTC.

The gene calls are TRBV5-4 and TRBJ2-5; 8 positions agree with TRBD1. V shed 5 bases, J shed 3 bases, and the junction held 3 bases outside the gene matches. The germline gives CDR1 SGHNT, CDR2 YYREEE (reference sequence). The CDR3 consists of 13 residues. In nucleotides, the CDR3 is TGTGCCAGCAGTCCGGGACAGGAAGAGACCCAGTACTTC. It yields the protein CASSPGQEETQYF.

The CDR3 DNA follows: TGTGCCAGCAGCCAAGATCCGGGAGACTCCTACGAGCAGTACTTC. Its protein is CASSQDPGDSYEQYF. The rearrangement joins TRBV14 to TRBJ2-7; TRBD2 might be the D (6 bases). The V gene lost 0 bases and the J gene lost 0 bases, with 9 bases spanning the gap. The germline CDR1 and CDR2 sequences are SGHDN and FVKESK. This CDR3 contains 15 residues.

J is TRBJ2-7 and V is TRBV7-9; 7 nucleotides align to TRBD2. The V gene end was trimmed by 5 bases and the J gene end by 3 bases; junction bases not matched to a gene: 13. This CDR3 is 16 amino acids long. Germline V lookup: CDR1 SEHNR, CDR2 FQNEAQ (reference sequence). The CDR3 region is CASSPPPPGGVYEQYF. CDR3 nucleotide sequence: TGTGCCAGCAGCCCTCCCCCGCCGGGAGGCGTCTACGAGCAGTACTTC.

The rearrangement uses TRBV5-8 and TRBJ1-5; D may be TRBD1 (6 bases). CDR3 length: 15 amino acids. From germline, CDR1 is SGHTS and CDR2 YDEGEE. The V end lost 2 bases, the J end lost 6 bases, and 15 bases lay between the germline ends. CDR3 sequence (DNA): TGTGCCAGCAGCTTAGGGTCAGGGGTTACTCAGCCCCAGCATTTT. It yields the protein CASSLGSGVTQPQHF.

This clone appeared once. The chain couples TRBV10-3 to TRBJ1-6; D not resolved. There are 13 residues in the CDR3. Trimming stripped 11 bases from V and 0 bases from J, with 8 bases between. Germline V gives CDR1 ENHRY, CDR2 SYGVKD. The CDR3 DNA reads TGTGCCTCTGGGGACTCCTATAATTCACCCCTCCACTTT. Encoded protein: CASGDSYNSPLHF.

This clone appeared a few times. The rearrangement joins TRBV7-2 to TRBJ2-7; D ambiguous. Trimming shortened V by 1 base and J by 1 base, and 8 bases separated the two germline ends. Germline V gene data show CDR1 as SGHTA and CDR2 as FQGNSA. The CDR3 spans 14 residues. CDR3 protein: CASSLGGWSYEQYF. In DNA form, the CDR3 reads TGTGCCAGCAGCTTAGGTGGCTGGTCCTACGAGCAGTACTTC. The variable domain in full, with the rest retrieved from reference TRBV7-2 and TRBJ2-7, is GAGVSQSPSNKVTEKGKDVELRCDPISGHTALYWYRQSLGQGLEFLIYFQGNSAPDKSGLPSDRFSAERTGGSVSTLTIQRTQQEDSAVYLCASSLGGWSYEQYFGPGTRLTVT.